This T cell receptor beta chain stems from a study of T cell responses to AZD1222 COVID-19 vaccine (dated by TCRdb to about 2021). About the study as a whole: A total of around 240 trial participants underwent TCR sequencing, of whom some 210 received two doses of AZD1222 and around 25 received two doses of the MenACWY control vaccine. Enrollment into the trials was organized by age into subgroups of 18-55, 56-69 and 70-plus years, and those subgroups contained around 150, 28 and 57 TCR-sequenced participants, respectively.

The intended sense of this specimen's time point label: about 28 days (+/-7) after the second vaccine dose. AZD1222 recipients whose second dose came at about 4 weeks and those whose second dose came at about 12 weeks were combined into one group, since spike-specific TCR depth and breadth did not differ between the two schedules. Vaccinee samples were obtained from the UK trials COV001 and COV002, which included a single-blind randomized controlled phase 2/3 trial of AZD1222 (ChAdOx1 nCoV-19) in healthy adults. For TCRbeta chain sequencing, PBMC samples were collected from trial participants at day 0 and at day 28 after the second dose. Trimming takes 2 bases off V and 2 bases off J; junction bases not matched to a gene: 3. The CDR3 covers 16 residues, taking in both the cysteine and the phenylalanine. The sequence is cut down to CDR3 DNA, 48 bases in frame from base 1. Reading the germline V gene gives CDR1 ENHRY and CDR2 SYGVKD.

As to this clone: The antigen it recognizes is unknown. One base away there is no much larger clone; base qualities are not given.

The paper as a whole reports these results and caveats: Only five to seven AZD1222 recipients were SARS-CoV-2 seropositive at baseline, limiting conclusions about previously exposed vaccinees. CD4 TCRs associated with the vaccine covered the entire spike protein, and the dominant responses were in regions 160-218 and 743-854. Spike-specific TCR breadth and depth rose significantly after two AZD1222 doses compared with day 0 and with MenACWY recipients. Because no samples from the day 14 peak response were available, repertoires could be characterized only after the peak T cell response. Nearly half of unique spike-specific TCRs reportedly recognized epitopes outside regions mutated in the B.1.351 and B.1.1.7 variants. The 56-69-year group was small, and its depth increase did not reach significance, likely because of low power. Participants were mostly white British, with more females than males. The authors suggested clonal diversity may have been underestimated.

The CDR3 regions of human TCRbeta chains were subjected to immunosequencing. Per the authors' processing: Repertoire TCRs were matched against a reference library of SARS-CoV-2-specific TCRs generated with the MIRA antigen-specificity platform. Breadth was defined as the fraction of unique TCRs that were SARS-CoV-2-associated. Depth was defined as the fraction of total T cells that were SARS-CoV-2-associated. Using the MIRA data, every spike-specific TCR was mapped to the spike region that the TCR reacted to and assigned to either a CD4 or a CD8 class. Log10-transformed breadth and depth values were compared by one-way ANOVA with Sidak's multiple comparisons tests. In its TCRdb copy, this immuneACCESS table keeps in-frame sequences only and misses some clones. Where compared with another copy, unresolved V genes explain less than half of these, and the others have no known cause. From that table come the V and J calls and clone size; the DNA was used to work out D and trimming. The sample profile shows some 98,000 clones; 84% of them were found once. 14% of the sample is in the top ten clones.

The origin of this receptor is an adult who received the AZD1222 COVID-19 vaccine. The chain was built from TRBV10-3 and TRBJ2-7; 13 central bases correspond to TRBD2. Here the sequenced sample was peripheral blood, taken 28 days after the second AZD1222 dose. The CDR3 region: CAISEPGLAGAYEQYF. The sequenced DNA: TGTGCCATCAGTGAGCCCGGACTAGCGGGAGCCTACGAGCAGTACTTC.